The rows below give T cell receptor beta chains drawn from one sample of a study of blood T cell repertoires in COVID-19. Clones were read by immunoSEQ multiplex PCR, and TCRdb kept only the in-frame ones, dropping some. The table records around 25,000 clones, 85% to 90% of them present only once. What was sequenced was peripheral blood. The receptors were gathered from a woman older than 75 with acute or convalescent COVID-19. CDR3s include the opening cysteine and the closing phenylalanine or tryptophan. A D gene is named only where the DNA matches it firmly. A row's size may be missing; if present it is once, few, many or a size class.

V: TRBV6-2/TRBV6-3; size: once; D: TRBD2; J: TRBJ2-1; DNA: TGTGCCAGCAGTACCTCCAGCGGGAGGAGGGTAAGAGAGCAGTTCTTC; CDR3: CASSTSSGRRVREQFF
V: TRBV5-1; size: .; D: .; J: TRBJ2-7; DNA: TGCGCCAGCAGCTTGGGGGGGGGCCCCTCCTACGAGCAGTACTTC; CDR3: CASSLGGGPSYEQYF
V: TRBV7-9; size: .; D: TRBD2; J: TRBJ2-1; DNA: TGTGCCAGCAGGCCCGGGACTAGCGCTTACAATGAGCAGTTCTTC; CDR3: CASRPGTSAYNEQFF
V: TRBV6-1; size: .; D: TRBD1; J: TRBJ1-1; DNA: TGTGCCAGCAGTGAAGTGCCAGGGGGCTTAGGGAACACTGAAGCTTTCTTT; CDR3: CASSEVPGGLGNTEAFF
V: TRBV12-3/TRBV12-4; size: .; D: TRBD1; J: TRBJ1-6; DNA: TGTGCCAGCAGTTGGGACAGGGCGGAACCCCTCCACTTT; CDR3: CASSWDRAEPLHF
V: TRBV10-1; size: .; D: TRBD1; J: TRBJ1-6; DNA: TGCGCCAGCAGTCCCGGGACAGGGGTATCACCCCTCCACTTT; CDR3: CASSPGTGVSPLHF
V: TRBV10-3; size: few; D: TRBD2; J: TRBJ2-7; DNA: TGTGCCATCATGGGGACTAGCGGGTACGAGCAGTACTTC; CDR3: CAIMGTSGYEQYF
V: TRBV4-1; size: .; D: TRBD1; J: TRBJ1-5; DNA: TGCGCCAGCAGCCAAGAAGTAAGCGAGACAGGGCGCCAGCCCCAGCATTTT; CDR3: CASSQEVSETGRQPQHF
V: TRBV19; size: .; D: .; J: TRBJ2-1; DNA: TGTGCCAGTAGTCTACAGGGATGGAATGAGCAGTTCTTC; CDR3: CASSLQGWNEQFF
V: TRBV4-1; size: .; D: .; J: TRBJ1-1; DNA: TGCGCCAGCAGCCAAGGAAGGACAGACACCACTGAAGCTTTCTTT; CDR3: CASSQGRTDTTEAFF
V: TRBV4-3; size: .; D: TRBD2; J: TRBJ2-1; DNA: TGCGCCAGCAGCCAAGAAGGGGGCGGGGGGGCCCCCTACAATGAGCAGTTCTTC; CDR3: CASSQEGGGGAPYNEQFF
V: TRBV18; size: .; D: .; J: TRBJ2-5; DNA: TGTGCCAGCTCACCACCTGCAGGGGGGCCCGTCCAAGAGACCCAGTACTTC; CDR3: CASSPPAGGPVQETQYF
V: TRBV18; size: .; D: .; J: TRBJ1-2; DNA: TGTGCCAGCTCACCGGCGGGCCCGCTCCAAGGCTATGGCTACACCTTC; CDR3: CASSPAGPLQGYGYTF